Shown below are 8 T cell receptor beta chains from a single sample sequenced in a study of Graves' ophthalmopathy and Graves' hyperthyroidism. RNA transcripts were the template, and TCR beta CDR3 regions were amplified from them. HTBI primers were used in a first-round RT-PCR, which preceded a second-round multiplex PCR. Each CDR3 protein is one row after TCRdb ran MiXCR on the multiplex PCR reads. The sample shows 600,000 to 700,000 distinct CDR3 sequences, about 40% of them seen only once. The sample consisted of peripheral blood. The receptors derive from an adult man with Graves' ophthalmopathy.

Comments on this clonotype: An end of the junction differs from the germline gene, which may be a read error. The J gene is TRBJ1-1, the V gene TRBV5-5, with unresolved D. The CDR3 totals 14 residues. Germline assignment: CDR1 SGHKS and CDR2 YYEKEE (reference sequence). CDR3 region: CASSQDFLHTEAFF. CDR3 DNA sequence: TGCGCCAGCAGCCAAGATTTTCTGCACACTGAAGCTTTCTTT.

The chain has TRBV10-3 and TRBJ1-4, with TRBD1 matching over 7 bases. The length of the CDR3 is 14 residues. Germline trimming cut 0 bases from V and 8 bases from J; bases unmatched to any gene: 3. Germline V gene data show CDR1 as ENHRY and CDR2 as SYGVKD. Written as DNA, the CDR3 is TGTGCCATCAGTGAGTCGGGACAGTGGGAAAAACTGTTTTTT. Amino acid sequence: CAISESGQWEKLFF.

The chain joins TRBV25-1 to TRBJ2-7; D gene ambiguous. V was shortened by 4 bases and J by 2 bases, with 15 bases between the two germline ends. From germline, CDR1 is MGHDK and CDR2 SYGVNS. This CDR3 has 15 residues. CDR3: CASSASGVPPYEQYF. The CDR3 coding sequence is TGTGCCAGCAGTGCATCTGGGGTGCCTCCCTACGAGCAGTACTTC.

This clonotype has a single count. The gene calls are TRBV9 and TRBJ2-5; 8 bases line up with TRBD2. J gave up 5 bases and V 0 bases, and 6 bases lay outside the gene matches. This CDR3 is 15 amino acids long. Germline V gives CDR1 SGDLS, CDR2 YYNGEE. The CDR3 sequence is CASSVGVAGKETQYF. DNA for the CDR3: TGTGCCAGCAGCGTAGGCGTAGCGGGGAAGGAGACCCAGTACTTC.

This clonotype showed up just a few times. J is TRBJ2-5 and V is TRBV20-1; D possibly corresponds to TRBD2 (6 bases). This CDR3 region has 15 residues. CDR1 is DFQATT, CDR2 SNEGSKA, per germline (reference sequence). The V end lost 4 bases, the J end lost 1 base, and 16 bases lay between the germline ends. Here the CDR3 DNA reads TGCAGTGCTATACCTAGCGCGACAGCCCAAGAGACCCAGTACTTC. It yields the protein CSAIPSATAQETQYF.

The V and J genes are TRBV10-3 and TRBJ2-7; the D gene is possibly TRBD1 (6 bases). Germline V gives CDR1 ENHRY, CDR2 SYGVKD. The V and J ends lost 10 bases and 7 bases respectively, with 20 bases between them. The CDR3 runs 13 residues. DNA of the CDR3: TGTGCCACCCGCCCAGGGGCCCACGGTGAGCAGTACTTC. This translates into CATRPGAHGEQYF.

The chain is built from TRBV7-2 and TRBJ1-2, with 10 bases identical to TRBD1. CDR1 SGHTA and CDR2 FQGNSA come from the germline V gene. Trimming at V came to 5 bases and at J to 8 bases, leaving 20 bases not matched to a gene. This CDR3 spans 18 amino acids. CDR3 region: CASSQAPPVGTGAPGYTF. CDR3 DNA: TGTGCCAGCAGCCAGGCCCCTCCAGTCGGGACAGGGGCTCCCGGCTACACCTTC.

Ten or more counts support this clonotype. The chain uses TRBV2 and TRBJ2-2; D is uncertain. Looked up from germline, CDR1 is SNHLY and CDR2 is FYNNEI. CDR3 size: 12 residues. Trimming left V 6 bases short and J 5 bases short, with 7 bases between. CDR3 protein: CASRKDTGELFF. The CDR3 DNA reads as TGTGCCAGCAGGAAGGATACCGGGGAGCTGTTTTTT.